These 2 T cell receptor beta chains originate from one sample sequenced in a study of blood T cell repertoires in COVID-19. The repertoire was sequenced with immunoSEQ multiplex PCR; TCRdb's copy has only in-frame clones and lacks some. The data hold 35,000 to 45,000 clones, with about 85% observed a single time. Sequencing was performed on peripheral blood. These receptors were collected from a human donor in a cohort sampled during active COVID-19.

The V gene is TRBV10-3, the J gene TRBJ2-1; TRBD2 agrees at 10 bases. The V gene end was trimmed by 8 bases and the J gene end by 1 base; junction bases not matched to a gene: 5. The CDR3 is 15 residues long. The germline gives CDR1 ENHRY, CDR2 SYGVKD. The DNA for the CDR3 is TGTGCCATCCGGAGCGGGGGGGCTTCCTACAATGAGCAGTTCTTC. Protein product: CAIRSGGASYNEQFF.

This clone was found once. This rearrangement joins TRBV18 to TRBJ2-7; the D gene is possibly TRBD2 (7 bases). In germline, CDR1 is KGHSH, CDR2 LQKENI. Trimming removed 2 bases from V and 5 bases from J, with 13 bases in between. The CDR3 covers 14 residues. CDR3 sequence (DNA): TGTGCCAGCTCACCAGGGGGGGCGGACCACGAGCAGTACTTC. Translation gives CASSPGGADHEQYF.